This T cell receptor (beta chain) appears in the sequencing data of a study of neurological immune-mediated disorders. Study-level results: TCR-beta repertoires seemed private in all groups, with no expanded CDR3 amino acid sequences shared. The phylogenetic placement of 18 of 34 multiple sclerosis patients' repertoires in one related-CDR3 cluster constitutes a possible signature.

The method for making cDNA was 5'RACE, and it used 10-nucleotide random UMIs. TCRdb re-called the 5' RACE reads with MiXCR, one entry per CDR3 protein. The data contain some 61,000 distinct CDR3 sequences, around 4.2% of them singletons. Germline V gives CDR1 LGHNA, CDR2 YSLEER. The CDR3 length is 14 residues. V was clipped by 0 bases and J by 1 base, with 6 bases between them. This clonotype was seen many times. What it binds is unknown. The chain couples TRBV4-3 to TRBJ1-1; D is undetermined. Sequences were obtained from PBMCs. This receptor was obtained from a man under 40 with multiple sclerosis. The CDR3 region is CASSQDWGNTEAFF. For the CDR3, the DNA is TGCGCCAGCAGCCAAGATTGGGGGAACACTGAAGCTTTCTTT.